The 26 T cell receptor beta chains below come from one sample, sequenced in a study of T cell repertoires in cytomegalovirus infection. In TCRdb, the reads were re-called with MiXCR into one record per CDR3 protein. The data hold approximately 1,000,000 distinct CDR3 sequences, with around a third observed a single time. Antigen specificity for these receptors is unknown. The sample consisted of cultured CD8+ T cells from PBMCs, taken from culture after CMV antigen stimulation. These receptors all come from a human donor in good health (CMV status not recorded). Some clones in this sample may be carry-over from other donors' samples.

Turning to this clonotype: At one of its ends the junction is not consistent with the germline gene, which may arise from a read error. The V and J genes are TRBV14 and TRBJ1-1; no clear D gene. The CDR3 has 15 residues. Germline V gives CDR1 SGHDN, CDR2 FVKESK. The CDR3 sequence is CANSQELEWNTEAFF. In DNA, the CDR3 is TGTGCCAACAGCCAAGAACTAGAGTGGAACACTGAAGCTTTCTTT. The full variable domain, with the rest looked up from reference TRBV14 and TRBJ1-1, is EAGVTQFPSHSVIEKGQTVTLRCDPISGHDNLYWYRRVMGKEIKFLLHFVKESKQDESGMPNNRFLAERTGGTYSTLKVQPAELEDSGVYFCANSQELEWNTEAFFGQGTRLTVV.

About this clonotype itself: This may stem from a read error, because a much larger clone lies one nucleotide away. The V and J genes are TRBV6-8 and TRBJ2-7; D gene uncertain. CDR3 length: 11 residues. In germline, CDR1 is MNHGY, CDR2 SAAAGT. CDR3 sequence reads: CAISTPYEQYF. The CDR3 region has the DNA TGTGCCATCAGTACTCCCTACGAGCAGTACTTC.

This clonotype was found many times. The chain uses TRBV4-3 and TRBJ1-2, with D unresolved. Trimming removed 0 bases at V and 5 bases at J, with 16 bases between. Germline V gene sequence: CDR1 LGHNA, CDR2 YSLEER. The CDR3 consists of 16 residues. This CDR3 reads CASSQDRAPRRYGYTF. The CDR3 nucleotides are TGCGCCAGCAGCCAAGATCGGGCGCCCCGGCGGTATGGCTACACCTTC.

This rearrangement joins TRBV11-2 to TRBJ2-1, with D perhaps matching TRBD1 (6 bases). In germline, CDR1 is SGHAT, CDR2 FQNNGV. Trimming cost V 5 bases and J 4 bases, with 15 bases left between them. The CDR3 is 15 amino acids. For the CDR3, the DNA is TGTGCCAGCAGCCCTACAGGGAATACATACAATGAGCAGTTCTTC. The encoded protein is CASSPTGNTYNEQFF. Full variable domain (outside the CDR3, taken from reference TRBV11-2 and TRBJ2-1): EAGVAQSPRYKIIEKRQSVAFWCNPISGHATLYWYQQILGQGPKLLIQFQNNGVVDDSQLPKDRFSAERLKGVDSTLKIQPAKLEDSAVYLCASSPTGNTYNEQFFGPGTRLTVL.

This clonotype has just a few counts. This rearrangement joins TRBV6-2 or TRBV6-3 to TRBJ1-1; 7 bases are a match to TRBD1. This CDR3 has 15 amino acids. Germline V CDR1 and CDR2: MNHEY, SVGEGT. Trimming removed 5 bases from V and 2 bases from J; junction bases left unmatched: 8. CDR3 sequence reads: CASSPGGHRNTEAFF. The CDR3, as DNA: TGTGCCAGCAGTCCAGGGGGACACCGAAACACTGAAGCTTTCTTT.

The chain recombines TRBV18 with TRBJ1-2; 7 bases agree with TRBD1. The CDR3 loop spans 14 amino acids. Per the germline V gene, CDR1 is KGHSH and CDR2 is LQKENI. Trimming cost V 0 bases and J 5 bases; bases outside gene matches: 3. The CDR3 DNA reads TGTGCCAGCTCACCACCGGACAGGCCGTATGGCTACACCTTC. It codes for CASSPPDRPYGYTF.

This clonotype was observed a handful of times. The rearrangement links TRBV27 to TRBJ1-5; D gene ambiguous. The V end was cut by 5 bases, the J end by 0 bases, with 8 bases between. Germline CDR1 and CDR2: MNHEY and SMNVEV (reference sequence). The CDR3 length is 14 residues. CDR3 sequence reads: CASSHTGSNQPQHF. The DNA of the CDR3 is TGTGCCAGCAGTCACACGGGTAGCAATCAGCCCCAGCATTTT.

The J gene is TRBJ2-1, the V gene TRBV6-5, with D perhaps TRBD1 (6 bases). The V and J ends lost 2 bases and 10 bases respectively, with 12 bases between them. Germline V gene sequence: CDR1 MNHEY, CDR2 SVGAGI. The CDR3 runs to 13 residues. CDR3 in amino acids: CASSYDTGNEQFF. In DNA, the CDR3 is TGTGCCAGCAGTTACGACACAGGGAACGAGCAGTTCTTC.

The chain links TRBV9 to TRBJ1-2, with D possibly being TRBD1 (5 bases). The CDR3 is 17 residues long. The germline CDR1 and CDR2 sequences are SGDLS and YYNGEE. The V end lost 3 bases, the J end lost 0 bases, and 18 bases lay between the germline ends. The DNA of the CDR3 is TGTGCCAGCAGCGGTCGGAGACAGTCACTTTCTAACTATGGCTACACCTTC. Amino acids: CASSGRRQSLSNYGYTF.

The V gene is TRBV9, the J gene TRBJ2-5, with a tentative D call TRBD1 (6 bases). The CDR3 totals 15 residues. CDR1 is SGDLS and CDR2 is YYNGEE in the germline V gene. Trimming removed 4 bases from V and 2 bases from J, with 15 bases in between. CDR3 DNA: TGTGCCAGCAGCACCTACCAGGGACAACAAGAGACCCAGTACTTC. Protein sequence: CASSTYQGQQETQYF.

This clonotype was detected once. V is TRBV24-1 and J is TRBJ1-5; 7 nucleotides align to TRBD1. CDR3 size: 14 residues. Germline loops: CDR1 KGHDR, CDR2 SFDVKD. J lost 5 bases, V lost 4 bases, and 4 bases had no gene match. CDR3 nucleotides: TGTGCCACCAGTGACTTTGACAGGGATCAGCCCCAGCATTTT. Protein: CATSDFDRDQPQHF.

In its sample, this clonotype was seen a few times. The rearrangement uses TRBV6-5 and TRBJ2-2; TRBD1 or TRBD2 may be the D gene (5 bases each). The CDR3 totals 16 residues. Germline V gives CDR1 MNHEY, CDR2 SVGAGI. Between the trimmed V and J ends, which lost 0 bases and 11 bases, there was a span of 19 bases. The CDR3 region is CASSYSITGTPRELFF. CDR3 DNA sequence: TGTGCCAGCAGTTACTCGATTACCGGGACGCCCCGCGAGCTGTTTTTT.

V and J are TRBV20-1 and TRBJ2-7; 7 nucleotides line up with TRBD1. Germline-derived CDR1 and CDR2 are DFQATT and SNEGSKA (reference sequence). This CDR3 region has 13 residues. V gave up 7 bases and J gave up 0 bases; unmatched junction bases: 6. CDR3 amino acids: CSGSDRSSYEQYF. The CDR3 coding sequence is TGCAGTGGGTCGGACAGGAGCTCCTACGAGCAGTACTTC.

The rearrangement links TRBV5-5 to TRBJ2-2; D not certain. The V gene lost 1 base and the J gene lost 6 bases, with 10 bases spanning the gap. Germline V gene data show CDR1 as SGHKS and CDR2 as YYEKEE (reference sequence). The CDR3 loop spans 14 amino acids. CDR3: CASSLFPGPGELFF. The CDR3 nucleotides are TGTGCCAGCAGCTTGTTCCCAGGTCCCGGGGAGCTGTTTTTT.

This clonotype was counted only a few times. This chain uses TRBV6-1 with TRBJ1-1; D is undetermined. The CDR3 has 11 residues. Looked up from germline, CDR1 is MNHNS and CDR2 is SASEGT. The CDR3 DNA sequence: TGTGCTTGTACTGGGAACACTGAAGCTTTCTTT. It yields the protein CACTGNTEAFF.

Concerning this clonotype: It may be a read error: a sequence one base away is much more abundant. This chain connects TRBV7-6 to TRBJ2-3, with TRBD2 matching over 10 bases. Germline V CDR1 and CDR2: SGHVS, FNYEAQ. The V gene end was trimmed by 4 bases and the J gene end by 4 bases; junction bases not matched to a gene: 5. This CDR3 spans 15 amino acids. CDR3 protein: CASSSAGGPADTQYF. The CDR3 nucleotides are TGTGCCAGCAGCTCAGCGGGGGGGCCCGCAGATACGCAGTATTTT.

J is TRBJ2-3 and V is TRBV12-5; D possibly uses TRBD1 or TRBD2 (5 bases each). The CDR3 length is 13 residues. Germline assignment: CDR1 LGHNT and CDR2 FRNRAP. V lost 8 bases, J lost 4 bases, and 13 bases lay in between. The CDR3 protein is CASSLGTPDTQYF. The CDR3 coding sequence is TGTGCTAGTTCTCTCGGGACCCCAGATACGCAGTATTTT.

This rearrangement joins TRBV7-8 to TRBJ2-7; TRBD2 matches 11 bases. CDR1 is SGHVS, CDR2 FQNEAQ, per germline. The CDR3 runs to 15 residues. After removal of 2 bases from V and 3 bases from J, the junction contained 3 bases not matched to a gene. This CDR3 is CASSLTSGGGYEQYV. In DNA form, the CDR3 reads TGTGCCAGCAGCTTAACTAGCGGGGGAGGCTACGAGCAGTACGTC.

V usage is TRBV24-1 and J usage is TRBJ1-2; tentatively, D is TRBD1 (5 bases). The CDR3 sequence is 14 residues long. The germline V gene encodes CDR1 KGHDR and CDR2 SFDVKD. V lost 1 base and J lost 6, with 11 bases in between. CDR3 loop: CATSDFPGTHGYTF. The CDR3 DNA sequence: TGTGCCACCAGTGATTTCCCCGGGACCCATGGCTACACCTTC.

The chain joins TRBV15 to TRBJ1-5; D gene uncertain. There are 14 residues in the CDR3. Germline V gene data show CDR1 as LNHNV and CDR2 as YYDKDF (reference sequence). V lost 3 bases to trimming and J lost 3 bases, with 9 bases between them. CDR3 protein: CATSSFFHNQPQHF. In DNA form, the CDR3 reads TGTGCCACCAGCAGTTTTTTCCACAATCAGCCCCAGCATTTT.

To note about this clonotype: A much bigger clone sits one base away, suggesting this may be a read error. The rearrangement uses TRBV7-2 and TRBJ2-1; 7 bases match TRBD2. The CDR3 spans 15 residues. The germline V gene has CDR1 SGHTA and CDR2 FQGNSA. This CDR3 reads CASCLRGENYNEQFF. CDR3 DNA: TGTGCCAGCTGCTTACGGGGGGAGAACTACAATGAGCAGTTCTTC.

This clonotype came up many times. The J gene is TRBJ2-1, the V gene TRBV7-9; D possibly uses TRBD1 or TRBD2 (5 bases each). CDR1 and CDR2 (germline): SEHNR, FQNEAQ (reference sequence). The CDR3 loop spans 16 amino acids. Trimming pared 5 bases from V and 0 bases from J, leaving 14 bases between. As DNA, the CDR3 is TGTGCCAGCAGCGGACGGGACGGCAGCTCCTACAATGAGCAGTTCTTC. Translating gives CASSGRDGSSYNEQFF.

The table lists this clonotype with a few counts. The chain carries TRBV10-3 and TRBJ2-1, with 8 bases identical to TRBD2. Losses at the gene ends were 5 bases for V and 9 bases for J; bases not matched to a gene: 9. CDR3 size: 14 residues. Germline V gene data show CDR1 as ENHRY and CDR2 as SYGVKD. CDR3 residues: CAISPGLEGGEQFF. Written as DNA, the CDR3 is TGTGCCATCAGTCCGGGACTAGAAGGGGGTGAGCAGTTCTTC.

DNA for the CDR3: TGTGCCAGCAGCCAAGAGGGACGGGAGAACACCGGGGAGCTGTTTTTT. Its translation: CASSQEGRENTGELFF. The chain is built from TRBV3-1 and TRBJ2-2; D tentatively reads TRBD1 or TRBD2 (5 bases each). V was pared by 0 bases and J by 1 base, with 9 bases between. The CDR3 spans 16 residues. CDR1 is LGHDT and CDR2 is YNNKEL in the germline V gene (reference sequence).

This clonotype was seen only a few times. The chain combines TRBV7-9 with TRBJ2-3; 7 nucleotides line up with TRBD2. Germline CDR1 reads SEHNR; CDR2 reads FQNEAQ (reference sequence). The V gene end was trimmed by 5 bases and the J gene end by 5 bases; junction bases not matched to a gene: 1. The CDR3 is 12 residues long. CDR3 in DNA: TGTGCCAGCAGCGCTAGCGGAGATACGCAGTATTTT. It yields the protein CASSASGDTQYF.

This chain links TRBV6-1 with TRBJ1-2; a possible D gene is TRBD1 (5 bases). The length of the CDR3 is 13 residues. The ends were cut back, 3 bases at V and 7 bases at J, with 12 bases in the middle. The V gene's germline CDR1 is MNHNS and CDR2 SASEGT. CDR3 DNA: TGTGCCAGCAGTGACCTAGGGGACGGTGGCTACACCTTC. This gives the protein CASSDLGDGGYTF.